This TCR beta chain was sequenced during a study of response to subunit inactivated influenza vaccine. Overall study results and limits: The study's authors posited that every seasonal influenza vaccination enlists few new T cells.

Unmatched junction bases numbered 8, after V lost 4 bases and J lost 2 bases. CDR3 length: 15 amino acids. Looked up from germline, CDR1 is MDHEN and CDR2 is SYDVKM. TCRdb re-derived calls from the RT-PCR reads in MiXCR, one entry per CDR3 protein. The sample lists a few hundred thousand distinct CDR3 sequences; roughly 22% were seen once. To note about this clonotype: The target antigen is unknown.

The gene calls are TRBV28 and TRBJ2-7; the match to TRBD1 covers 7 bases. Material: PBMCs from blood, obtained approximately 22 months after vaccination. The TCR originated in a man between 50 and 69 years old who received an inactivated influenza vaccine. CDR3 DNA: TGTGCCAGCAGTTCACCCAGGGGGATAGCCTACGAGCAGTACTTC. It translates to CASSSPRGIAYEQYF.